The present T cell receptor (beta chain) was sequenced within a study of tumor-infiltrating lymphocytes in primary liver carcinoma (dated 2017 in TCRdb). About the full investigation: Between late 2015 and 2016, roughly five patients in China with histopathologically diagnosed primary liver carcinoma had their tumors surgically resected. The five patients, three men and two women aged 30 to 69 years, had hepatocellular carcinoma (four) or combined HCC and intrahepatic cholangiocarcinoma (one). Technical replicate repertoires showed high reproducibility, with mean shared-clone rates roughly 0.89 and correlation coefficients above 0.95. Tumors of the five patients were stage T1-T3 N0M0 with maximum diameters of about 4.2 to 11 cm. Across five regions of each liver tumor, along with adjacent normal tissue and blood, the study brought together TCRbeta repertoire sequencing, expression microarrays and whole-exome sequencing. Each sample produced roughly 3.5 to 8 million productive TCRbeta reads, and read depth showed no significant difference between tissue types. A total of roughly 35 specimens from 5 patients, comprising about 25 tumor regions, 5 adjacent noncancerous liver tissues and 5 peripheral blood samples, were covered by TCRbeta repertoire sequencing. On the study overall, not on this receptor specifically: The study included only four or five patients, and the authors note findings should be validated in a larger study. Because sequencing covered only the TCR beta chain and unpaired alpha chains were not captured, true repertoire diversity is likely underestimated. Consistent with antigen-driven expansion, pairs of tumor regions showed higher repertoire overlap (mean about 36%) than either tumor-adjacent pairs (around 17%) or tumor-blood pairs (roughly 15%). Bulk unsorted samples precluded comparing CD4+ and CD8+ T cell repertoires. Compared with blood, tumors had a significantly larger share of the repertoire taken up by the top 250 clones (p = 0.039).

The CDR3, cysteine through phenylalanine, is 16 amino acids long. Only the CDR3 region is kept as DNA, spanning 48 bases read in frame from base 1. The germline V gene provides CDR1 SGHAT and CDR2 FQNNGV. In regard to this clonotype: No antigen is known for it. One junction end does not reproduce the germline sequence, and a read error may be involved.

RNA from unsorted whole blood was extracted with TRIzol reagent, and germline DNA was obtained with the DNeasy Blood & Tissue kit. Chronic HBV infection was present in the patients, and the patients were treatment-naive at sampling. About 4 milliliters of peripheral blood were collected into K2EDTA tubes before surgery. Starting from 450 to 500 ng total RNA, TCRbeta-specific cDNA was produced by reverse transcription with a constant-region primer and ProtoScript II reverse transcriptase. Three nested multiplex PCR rounds, following a slightly modified ARM-PCR procedure, were used to build the TCRbeta libraries. Multiplex TRBV1-TRBV30 forward primers and a Cbeta reverse primer were used in the first two PCR rounds, each of which was run for around 10 cycles. Sample barcodes and Illumina adapters were added in a final 25-cycle PCR using Deep VentR polymerase. Before sequencing, amplicons between 200 and 500 bp were purified from gel using a QIAquick gel extraction kit. An Illumina HiSeq 2500 was used to sequence the TCRbeta amplicons with 250-bp paired-end reads. The study's own analysis went as follows. Quality trimming of reads was performed with Trimmomatic v0.33, and paired reads were merged with FLASH v1.2.11 so that full CDR3 sequences could be recovered. V, D and J germline segments were assigned to the rearranged TCRbeta sequences using MiGEC v1.2.1b. Clonotype statistics, along with Shannon-Wiener diversity indices, were calculated using VDJtools v1.0.0. Except for diversity analysis, only the 250 most abundant clonotypes of each sample were used in subsequent analyses to reduce sampling bias. TCRdb cleaned the public reads at Q25 with fastp, built clones with MiXCR and kept in-frame beta chains. Every entry covers one CDR3 protein and lists the most common genes and DNA from its rows. For this entry, the V and J calls and clone size follow TCRdb and not the study's own pipeline. The sample table shows about 310,000 distinct CDR3 sequences, and about 62% are seen once. 9% of the sample is in the top ten clones.

Recombination linked TRBV11-2 to TRBJ2-1; the D gene is perhaps TRBD2, from 7 matching bases. Sequenced material: peripheral blood. This TCR was sampled from a man aged 40-49 years with primary liver carcinoma and hepatitis B virus infection. CDR3 loop: CASSLGAGAFHNEQFF. The DNA sequence is TGCGCCAGCAGCTTGGGGGCGGGGGCTTTTCACAATGAGCAGTTCTTC.